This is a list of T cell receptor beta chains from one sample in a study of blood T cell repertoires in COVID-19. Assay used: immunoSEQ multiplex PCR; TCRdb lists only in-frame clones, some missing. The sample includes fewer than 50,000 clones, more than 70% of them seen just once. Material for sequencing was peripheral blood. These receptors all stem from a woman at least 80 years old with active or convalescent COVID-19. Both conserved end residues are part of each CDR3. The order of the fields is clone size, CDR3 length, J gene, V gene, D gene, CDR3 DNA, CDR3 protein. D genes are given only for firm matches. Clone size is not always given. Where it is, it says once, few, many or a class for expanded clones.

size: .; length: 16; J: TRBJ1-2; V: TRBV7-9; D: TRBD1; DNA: TGTGCCAGCAGCTACCCCGGACAGGGAGGTAACTATGGCTACACCTTC; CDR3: CASSYPGQGGNYGYTF
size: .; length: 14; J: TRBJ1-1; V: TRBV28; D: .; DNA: TGTGCCAGCAGTTCATATGGCCGGGGCACTGAAGCTTTCTTT; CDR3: CASSSYGRGTEAFF
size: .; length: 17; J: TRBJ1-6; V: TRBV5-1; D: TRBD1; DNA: TGCGCCAGCAGCATGGCCGGGACAGGCTCTTATAATTCACCCCTCCACTTT; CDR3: CASSMAGTGSYNSPLHF
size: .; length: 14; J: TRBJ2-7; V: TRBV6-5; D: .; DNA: TGTGCCAGCAGTATCCGTACGGGATTCTACGAGCAGTACTTC; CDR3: CASSIRTGFYEQYF
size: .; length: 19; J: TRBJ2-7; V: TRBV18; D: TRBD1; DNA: TGTGCCAGCTCACCACCCCGGGACAGGGGCCCTTTGGTGGTTTACGAGCAGTACTTC; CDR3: CASSPPRDRGPLVVYEQYF
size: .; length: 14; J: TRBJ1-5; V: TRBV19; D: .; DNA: TGTGCCAGTACCTACGGCGGGAGCAATCAGCCCCAGCATTTT; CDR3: CASTYGGSNQPQHF
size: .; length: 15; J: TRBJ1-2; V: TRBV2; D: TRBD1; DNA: TGTGCCAGCAGCCCCGGGACAGGGGGCAACTATGGCTACACCTTC; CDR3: CASSPGTGGNYGYTF
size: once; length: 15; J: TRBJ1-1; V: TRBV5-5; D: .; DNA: TGTGCCAGCAGCTTGGCCTTTCGAGGGCGGACTGAAGCTTTCTTT; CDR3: CASSLAFRGRTEAFF
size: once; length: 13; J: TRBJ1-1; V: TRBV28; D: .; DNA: TGTGCCAGCAGTTTTCAGATGAACACTGAAGCTTTCTTT; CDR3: CASSFQMNTEAFF
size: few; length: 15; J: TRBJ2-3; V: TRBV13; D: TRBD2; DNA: TGTGCCAGCAGGCTCAGCGGGAGGGCCGCAGATACGCAGTATTTT; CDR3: CASRLSGRAADTQYF
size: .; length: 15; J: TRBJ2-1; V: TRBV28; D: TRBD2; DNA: TGTGCCAGCAGCAATAGCGGGAGGGCAGCCAATGAGCAGTTCTTC; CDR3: CASSNSGRAANEQFF
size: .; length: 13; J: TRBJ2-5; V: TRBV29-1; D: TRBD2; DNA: TGCAGCGTTGGTGAACTAGCGGGAGAGACCCAGTACTTC; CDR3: CSVGELAGETQYF
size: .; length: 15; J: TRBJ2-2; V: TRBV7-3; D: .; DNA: TGTGCCAGCAGCTTACAGGGTTCGAACACCGGGGAGCTGTTTTTT; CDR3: CASSLQGSNTGELFF
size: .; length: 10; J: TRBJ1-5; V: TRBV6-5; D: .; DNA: TGTGCCAGCAATCTTCAGCCCCAGCATTTT; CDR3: CASNLQPQHF
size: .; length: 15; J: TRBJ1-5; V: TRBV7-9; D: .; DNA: TGTGCCAGCAGCAACTCAGGGGAGAGCAATCAGCCCCAGCATTTT; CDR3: CASSNSGESNQPQHF
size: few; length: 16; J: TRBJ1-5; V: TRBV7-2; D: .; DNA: TGTGCCAGCAGCTCGTCGCCCAGGGGCGGCAATCAGCCCCAGCATTTT; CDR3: CASSSSPRGGNQPQHF
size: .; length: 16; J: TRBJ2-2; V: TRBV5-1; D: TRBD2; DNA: TGCGCCAGCAGCTTGGGACTAGCGGGAACTACCGGGGAGCTGTTTTTT; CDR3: CASSLGLAGTTGELFF
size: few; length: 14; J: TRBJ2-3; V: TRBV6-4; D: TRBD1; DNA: TGTGCCAGCAGTGAGGGACAGGGGGCAGATACGCAGTATTTT; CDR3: CASSEGQGADTQYF
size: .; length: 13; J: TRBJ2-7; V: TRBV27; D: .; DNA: TGTGCCAGCAGTTTCTCCCAGGACTACGAGCAGTACTTC; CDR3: CASSFSQDYEQYF
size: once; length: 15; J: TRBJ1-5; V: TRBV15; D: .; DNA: TGTGCCACCAGCAGAGATAGGGTACAGGGACAGCCCCAGCATTTT; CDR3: CATSRDRVQGQPQHF
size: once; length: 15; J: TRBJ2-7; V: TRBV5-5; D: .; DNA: TGTGCCAGCAGTCCTTCCGGGACATCTCCCTACGAGCAGTACTTC; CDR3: CASSPSGTSPYEQYF
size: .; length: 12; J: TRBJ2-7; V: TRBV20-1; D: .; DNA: TGCAGTGCTAGTCCCGGGGGCTACGAGCAGTACTTC; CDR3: CSASPGGYEQYF
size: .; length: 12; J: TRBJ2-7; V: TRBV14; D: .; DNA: TGTGCCAGCAGCACAGGGATTTACGAGCAGTACTTC; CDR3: CASSTGIYEQYF
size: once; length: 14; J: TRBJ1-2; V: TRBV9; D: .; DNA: TGTGCCAGCAGCGCAGGGGCTTCGGACTATGGCTACACCTTC; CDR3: CASSAGASDYGYTF
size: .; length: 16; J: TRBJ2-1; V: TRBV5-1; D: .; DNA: TGCGCCAGCAGCTTGTACGCGGGAAGTGTGGGCAATGAGCAGTTCTTC; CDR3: CASSLYAGSVGNEQFF
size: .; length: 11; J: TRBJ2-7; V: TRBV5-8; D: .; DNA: TGTGCCAGCACTCTAAGCTACGAGCAGTACTTC; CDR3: CASTLSYEQYF
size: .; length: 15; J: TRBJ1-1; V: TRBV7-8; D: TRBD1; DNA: TGTGCCAGCAACACTCCCTCAGGGGGGTACACTGAAGCTTTCTTT; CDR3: CASNTPSGGYTEAFF
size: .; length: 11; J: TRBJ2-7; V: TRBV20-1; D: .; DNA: TGCAGTGCCGGACAGCTCTACGAGCAGTACTTC; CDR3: CSAGQLYEQYF
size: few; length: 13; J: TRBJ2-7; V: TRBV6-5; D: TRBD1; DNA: TGTGCCAGCGAGACCAGACAGGGCTACGAGCAGTACTTC; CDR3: CASETRQGYEQYF
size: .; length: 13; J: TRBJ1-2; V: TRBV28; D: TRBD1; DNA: TGTGCCAGCAGCCAGACAGGGTTGTTCGGCTACACCTTC; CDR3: CASSQTGLFGYTF
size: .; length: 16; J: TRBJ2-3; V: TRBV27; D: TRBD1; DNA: TGTGCCAGCAGTTTATCGACAGGGGGCGCCACAGATACGCAGTATTTT; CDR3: CASSLSTGGATDTQYF
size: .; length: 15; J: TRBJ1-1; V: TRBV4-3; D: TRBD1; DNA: TGCGCCAGCAGCCAAGACCGGGACAGGAACACTGAAGCTTTCTTT; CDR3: CASSQDRDRNTEAFF
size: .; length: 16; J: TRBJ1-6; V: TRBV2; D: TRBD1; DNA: TGTGCCAGCAGTCCTAGGGACAGTGCCTATAATTCACCCCTCCACTTT; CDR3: CASSPRDSAYNSPLHF
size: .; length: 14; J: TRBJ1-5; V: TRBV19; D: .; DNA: TGTGCCAGTAGTATAGGGCAGGGAAAACAGCCCCAGCATTTT; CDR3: CASSIGQGKQPQHF
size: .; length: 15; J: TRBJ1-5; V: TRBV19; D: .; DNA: TGTGCCAGTAGTATCCTATTCGGGGGCAATCAGCCCCAGCATTTT; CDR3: CASSILFGGNQPQHF
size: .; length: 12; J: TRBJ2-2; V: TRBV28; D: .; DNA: TGTGCCTCCCGGAGGAGCACCGGGGAGCTGTTTTTT; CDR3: CASRRSTGELFF
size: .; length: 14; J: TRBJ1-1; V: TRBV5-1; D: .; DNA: TGCGCCAGCACCCCAGGGGACAAAAACACTGAAGCTTTCTTT; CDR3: CASTPGDKNTEAFF
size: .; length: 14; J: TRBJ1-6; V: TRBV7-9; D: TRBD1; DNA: TGTGCCAGCAGCGAACAGGGGATGAATTCACCCCTCCACTTT; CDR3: CASSEQGMNSPLHF
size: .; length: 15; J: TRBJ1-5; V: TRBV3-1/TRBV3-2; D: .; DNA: TGTGCCAGCAGCCAAGGGACGAGGGTGGGGCAGCCCCAGCATTTT; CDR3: CASSQGTRVGQPQHF
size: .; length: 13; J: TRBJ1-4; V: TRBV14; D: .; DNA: TGTGCCAGCAGCCAGATCGTCGGGGAAAAACTGTTTTTT; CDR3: CASSQIVGEKLFF
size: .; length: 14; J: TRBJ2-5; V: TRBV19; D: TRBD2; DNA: TGTGCCAGTAGTTTCTCGACTAGCAGTGAGACCCAGTACTTC; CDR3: CASSFSTSSETQYF
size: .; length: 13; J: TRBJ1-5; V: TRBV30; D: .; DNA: TGTGCCTGGAGCCCTGGTTCGGATCAGCCCCAGCATTTT; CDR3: CAWSPGSDQPQHF
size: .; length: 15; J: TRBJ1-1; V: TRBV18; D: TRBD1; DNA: TGTGCCAGCTCGCTCGTCAGGGGGGAACTATCTGAAGCTTTCTTT; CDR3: CASSLVRGELSEAFF
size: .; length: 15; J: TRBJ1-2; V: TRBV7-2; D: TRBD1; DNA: TGTGCCAGCAGCTTATCGACCGGGACAGGGGTTGGCTACACCTTC; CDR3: CASSLSTGTGVGYTF
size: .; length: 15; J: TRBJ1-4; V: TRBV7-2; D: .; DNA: TGTGCCAGCAGCCCTAGTCGGCAGCCCAATGAAAAACTGTTTTTT; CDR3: CASSPSRQPNEKLFF
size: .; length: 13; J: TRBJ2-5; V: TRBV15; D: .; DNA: TGTGCCACCAGCCCGGTAAAGAAAGAGACCCAGTACTTC; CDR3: CATSPVKKETQYF
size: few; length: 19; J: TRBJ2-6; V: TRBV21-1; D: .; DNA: TGTGCCAGCAGCAAAGTAGACAGTTTCCTGCCCTCTGGGGCCAACGTCCTGACTTTC; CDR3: CASSKVDSFLPSGANVLTF
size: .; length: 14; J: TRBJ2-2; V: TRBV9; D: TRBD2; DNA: TGTGCCAGCAGCCCCAGCGGGGACACCGGGGAGCTGTTTTTT; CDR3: CASSPSGDTGELFF
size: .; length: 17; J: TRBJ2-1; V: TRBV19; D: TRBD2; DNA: TGTGCCAGTAGTATTCGGACTAGCGGGACGTACTACAATGAGCAGTTCTTC; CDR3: CASSIRTSGTYYNEQFF
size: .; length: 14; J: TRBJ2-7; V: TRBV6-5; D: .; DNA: TGTGCCAGCAGTTACTCTTGGGGGCGAGAAGAGCAGTACTTC; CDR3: CASSYSWGREEQYF
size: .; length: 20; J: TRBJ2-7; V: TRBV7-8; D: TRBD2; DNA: TGTGCCAGCAGCCTACGAGGCCTAGCGGGAGAGGGGGTTCTGTTAAACGAGCAGTACTTC; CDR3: CASSLRGLAGEGVLLNEQYF
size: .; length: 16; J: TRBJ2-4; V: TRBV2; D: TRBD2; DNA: TGTGCCAGCAGTGACGGTGGACTAGCGGGAGTAAACATTCAGTACTTC; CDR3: CASSDGGLAGVNIQYF
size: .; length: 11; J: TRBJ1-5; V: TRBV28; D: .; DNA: TGTGCCAGCAGTTCCTATCAGCCCCAGCATTTT; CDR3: CASSSYQPQHF
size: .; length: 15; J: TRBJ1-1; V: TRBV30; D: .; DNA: TGTGCCTGGAGTGCCGGACAAACGAGGAACACTGAAGCTTTCTTT; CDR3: CAWSAGQTRNTEAFF